This T cell receptor (beta chain) was sequenced for a study of a mutant IDH1 vaccine in newly diagnosed glioma. Study-level information: Earlier care involved radiotherapy, temozolomide, or both, and the majority received both.

This clone was detected only a few times. What it binds is not known. Time point of the sample: week 23, last vaccination. Every vaccine dose comprised 300 ug of mutant IDH1 20-mer peptide plus topical imiquimod. Produced via immunoSEQ multiplex PCR; TCRdb's table is partial and in-frame only. The sample includes tens of thousands of clones, about 75% seen only once; the top ten take 5.3%. Findings and caveats of the study: In 80% to 95% of patients, immune responses induced by the vaccine occurred.

Per the germline V gene, CDR1 is LNHDA and CDR2 is SQIVND (reference sequence). The CDR3 sequence is 16 residues long. V lost 6 bases and J lost 4; bases outside the gene matches: 11. The chain recombines TRBV19 with TRBJ1-4, with 7 bases matching TRBD1. This material consisted of PBMCs, taken from a glioma patient whose treatment included an IDH1 peptide vaccine. The receptor comes from a man over 45 with glioma. Written as DNA, the CDR3 is TGTGCCAGTAGGACCATGTGGACAGGCGATAATGAAAAACTGTTTTTT. Translation gives CASRTMWTGDNEKLFF. The full variable domain, completed using reference TRBV19 and TRBJ1-4, is DGGITQSPKYLFRKEGQNVTLSCEQNLNHDAMYWYRQDPGQGLRLIYYSQIVNDFQKGDIAEGYSVSREKKESFPLTVTSAQKNPTAFYLCASRTMWTGDNEKLFFGSGTQLSVL.